Reported below is one T cell receptor delta chain. What this receptor recognizes is not known. A much larger clone differs by one base, so this may be a read error. This sample was sequenced with an Illumina MiSeq. Identical DNA sequences were merged into single rows after TCRdb reprocessed the public reads with CATT. The sample table holds roughly 3,100 delta-chain clones, of which about 2.4% were seen once. The ten biggest clones cover 6% to 7% of the sample. Germline trimming: 4 bases from V, 0 bases from J; junction bases outside gene matches: 18. The germline V gene gives CDR1 as GEAIGNYY and CDR2 as EKD. The CDR3 covers 19 residues, taking in both the cysteine and the phenylalanine. Kept here is only the CDR3 DNA, which spans 57 bases and is read in frame from base 1. The data originate from a study of gamma-delta chains in newborns, infants, children (dated by TCRdb to about 2019). Describing the broader study: According to the title of the study, polyclonal expansion of innate gammadelta T cells immediately after birth is driven by microbial exposure. How innate gammadelta T cell populations in human newborns were shaped by microbial exposure immediately after birth was investigated in the study.

This clonotype originated in a child who was a newborn, infant or young child, either healthy, febrile or measles-vaccinated (not recorded which). The chain employs TRDV2 and TRDJ1; TRDD3 fits 8 bases in the junction. Sequenced: blood. The nucleotide sequence reads TGTGCCTGTGATCAAGTACTGGGGGGTACGGTCCCTTACACCGATAAACTCATCTTT. This yields the protein CACDQVLGGTVPYTDKLIF.